The T cell receptor (beta chain) described here comes from a study of cytomegalovirus exposure and HLA in healthy donors. The study, taken as a whole, reports: Most CMV-associated TCR beta chains were later found to appear HLA-restricted. A few of the chains that were CMV-associated were confirmed in vitro to be specific for CMV antigens. The authors considered a cluster of highly shared sequence variants likely to be a sequencing artifact. Altogether, about 160 TCR beta chains were recorded as cytomegalovirus-associated.

The PCR was carried out with 60 Vbeta primers and 13 Jbeta primers. Data came from immunoSEQ multiplex PCR; TCRdb stores just in-frame clones and leaves some out. The table lists more than 100,000 clones, around three fifths of them singletons, with about 8% in the top ten. The CDR3 is made up of 11 amino acids. In germline, CDR1 is MDHEN, CDR2 SYDVKM. The V gene lost 7 bases and the J gene lost 5 bases, with 9 bases spanning the gap. Notes on this clone: The antigen is undetermined.

The chain employs TRBV28 and TRBJ2-7; D unresolved. The TCR sequence derives from a woman in her 40s in good health and CMV-seropositive. The material sequenced was PBMCs. CDR3 sequence reads: CASKRLHEQYF. The CDR3 DNA sequence: TGTGCCAGCAAGCGTTTGCACGAGCAGTACTTC.